The 2 T cell receptor beta chains presented below share a single source sample, sequenced in a study of vaccination effects on CD4 cells after COVID-19. The antigens of these receptors remain unknown. TCRdb's copy holds only in-frame clones and misses some; the assay was immunoSEQ multiplex PCR. The table has roughly 45,000 clones, roughly four fifths seen once. Expansion of antigen-specific CD4+ T cells with viral peptide pools was carried out by the ViraFEST assay before sequencing. Cultured cells yielded isolated CD4+ T cells after 10 days. Each vaccine recipient was nucleocapsid antibody negative and had no prior SARS-CoV-2 infection. The material was CD4+ T cells from PBMCs cultured with SARS-CoV-2 spike peptides, obtained before COVID-19 vaccination. Source of these receptors: a human donor who received a COVID-19 vaccine.

The gene calls are TRBV18 and TRBJ1-4, with 8 bases lining up with TRBD1. This CDR3 has 13 residues. V dropped 8 bases and J dropped 4; count of bases not matched to a gene: 3. The V gene's germline CDR1 is KGHSH and CDR2 LQKENI. The CDR3 reads CASRTGINEKLFF. The CDR3 DNA reads as TGTGCCAGCCGGACAGGGATTAATGAAAAACTGTTTTTT.

V gene TRBV14 combines with J gene TRBJ1-1; the D is unclear. CDR1 and CDR2 from the germline V gene are SGHDN and FVKESK. Deletions cut 6 bases from V and 4 bases from J, with 15 bases between. CDR3 length: 14 amino acids. CDR3 DNA: TGTGCCAGCAGACCCCGGGCCGTGGGCACTGAAGCTTTCTTT. Protein: CASRPRAVGTEAFF. Supplemented by reference TRBV14 and TRBJ1-1, the full variable domain reads EAGVTQFPSHSVIEKGQTVTLRCDPISGHDNLYWYRRVMGKEIKFLLHFVKESKQDESGMPNNRFLAERTGGTYSTLKVQPAELEDSGVYFCASRPRAVGTEAFFGQGTRLTVV.